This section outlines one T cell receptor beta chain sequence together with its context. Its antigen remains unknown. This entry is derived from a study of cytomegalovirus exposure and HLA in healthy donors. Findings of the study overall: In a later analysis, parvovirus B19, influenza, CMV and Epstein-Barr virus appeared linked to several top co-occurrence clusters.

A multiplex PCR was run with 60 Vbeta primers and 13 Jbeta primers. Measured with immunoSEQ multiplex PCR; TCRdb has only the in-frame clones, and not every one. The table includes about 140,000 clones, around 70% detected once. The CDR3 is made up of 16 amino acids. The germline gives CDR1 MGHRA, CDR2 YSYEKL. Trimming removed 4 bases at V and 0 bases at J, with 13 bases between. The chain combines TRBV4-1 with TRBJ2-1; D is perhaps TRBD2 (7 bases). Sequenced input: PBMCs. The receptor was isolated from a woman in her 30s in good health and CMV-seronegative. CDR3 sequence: CASSRAGAGSYNEQFF. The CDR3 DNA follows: TGCGCCAGCAGCCGCGCGGGGGCCGGCTCCTACAATGAGCAGTTCTTC.